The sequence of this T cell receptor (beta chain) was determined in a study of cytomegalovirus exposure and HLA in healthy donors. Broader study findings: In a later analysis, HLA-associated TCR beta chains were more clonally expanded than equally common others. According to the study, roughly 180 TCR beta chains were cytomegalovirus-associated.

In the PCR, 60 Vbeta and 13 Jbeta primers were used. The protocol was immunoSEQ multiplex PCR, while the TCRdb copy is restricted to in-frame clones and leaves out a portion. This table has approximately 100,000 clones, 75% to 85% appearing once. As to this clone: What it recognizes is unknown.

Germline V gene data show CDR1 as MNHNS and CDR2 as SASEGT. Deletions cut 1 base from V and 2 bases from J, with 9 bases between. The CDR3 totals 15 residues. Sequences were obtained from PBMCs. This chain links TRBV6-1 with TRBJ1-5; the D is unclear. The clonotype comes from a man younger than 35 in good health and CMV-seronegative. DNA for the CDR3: TGTGCCAGCAGTGAAGAGCCGTCGGGCAATCAGCCCCAGCATTTT. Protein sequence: CASSEEPSGNQPQHF.